The sequence of this T cell receptor (beta chain) was determined in a study of blood T cell repertoires in COVID-19. The wider study: Samples representing acute and convalescent COVID-19 were sourced from the United States, Italy and Spain. From T cells, B-cell-depleted T cells, or PBMCs came the material, which was cDNA or gDNA.

Germline V gives CDR1 SGHTA, CDR2 FQGNSA. The CDR3 length is 19 residues. Germline trimming cut 5 bases from V and 4 bases from J; bases unmatched to any gene: 19. As handled by the study authors: Cell counts per sample came from amplifying reference gene primers. Only in-frame clones appear in the TCRdb table, and some are missing; sequencing was by immunoSEQ multiplex PCR. D and trimming were read from the DNA, whereas the V and J calls and clone size are those reported in that table. There are roughly 87,000 clones in the sample; approximately 89% occur only once, and around 5% lies in the top ten.

The specimen sequenced was peripheral blood. This chain connects TRBV7-2 to TRBJ2-1; 8 nucleotides agree with TRBD2. This TCR came from an elderly woman with active COVID-19. The CDR3 DNA follows: TGTGCCAGCAGCCACCCACCACTCGCATCACTAGCGGTTTACAATGAGCAGTTCTTC. It encodes CASSHPPLASLAVYNEQFF.